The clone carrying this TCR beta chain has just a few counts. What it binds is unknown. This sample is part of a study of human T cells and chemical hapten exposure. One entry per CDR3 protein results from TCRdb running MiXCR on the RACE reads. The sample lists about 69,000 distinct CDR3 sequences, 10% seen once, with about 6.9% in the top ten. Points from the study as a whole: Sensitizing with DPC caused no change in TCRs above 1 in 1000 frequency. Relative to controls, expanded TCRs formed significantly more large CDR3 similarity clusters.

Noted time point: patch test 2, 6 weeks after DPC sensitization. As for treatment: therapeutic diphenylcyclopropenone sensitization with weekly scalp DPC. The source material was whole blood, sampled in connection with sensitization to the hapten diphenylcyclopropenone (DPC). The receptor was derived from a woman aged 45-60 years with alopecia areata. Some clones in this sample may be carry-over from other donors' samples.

The CDR3 sequence is CSAHLADTQYF. The DNA of the CDR3 is TGCAGCGCCCATCTAGCGGATACGCAGTATTTT. This chain joins TRBV29-1 and TRBJ2-3, with D possibly matching TRBD2 (6 bases). CDR3 length: 11 residues. Trimming left V 7 bases short and J 6 bases short, with 11 bases between. The V gene's germline CDR1 is SQVTM and CDR2 ANQGSEA.